This T cell receptor beta chain appears in the sequencing data of a study of shared clonotypes between healthy human individuals. Findings and caveats of the study: Roughly 5% of naive CD4 clonotypes were shared across a few donors.

Generated by immunoSEQ multiplex PCR, the TCRdb table keeps only in-frame clones and is missing some. The sample carries 500,000 or so clones, about 96% recorded once. Germline V gene data show CDR1 as MDHEN and CDR2 as SYDVKM. Trimming pared 4 bases from V and 0 bases from J, leaving 16 bases between. The CDR3 spans 16 residues. A remark on this clone: Its specificity is not known.

This chain connects TRBV28 to TRBJ2-7; D perhaps matches TRBD1 (6 bases). Sample: naive CD4+ T cells sorted from blood. The subset denotes: CD45RA+ positively selected. The receptor was isolated from a woman in her twenties or thirties in good health. The CDR3, as DNA: TGTGCCAGCAGTTCCCAAAACAGGGCCCACTCCTACGAGCAGTACTTC. It translates to CASSSQNRAHSYEQYF.